This T cell receptor (beta chain) stems from a study of blood T cells in healthy people across ages. Overall study context: Researchers report that template switching captured about one barcoded beta molecule per two T cells.

For the second PCR, which ran for roughly 6 to 12 cycles, a sample-barcoded 5' primer and a J-beta primer mix were used. The template-switch adaptor, which had 12 random nucleotides, put a tag on each cDNA molecule. TCRdb itself ran the 5' RACE reads through MiXCR, one entry per CDR3 protein. The repertoire includes 600,000 or so distinct CDR3 sequences, roughly 48% of them detected once, and approximately 23% sits in the top ten. About this clonotype itself: Its antigen is unknown.

Study-wide results and caveats: Because donor CMV status was unknown, expanded clonotype changes were possibly confounded.

V lost 3 bases, J lost 8 bases, and 17 bases lay in between. CDR3 length: 15 residues. Every donor provided approximately 9.2 milliliters of peripheral blood. The chain is built from TRBV12-3 or TRBV12-4 and TRBJ2-1; D is uncertain. Material: blood. This sequence was found in an elderly man in good health. CDR3 in amino acids: CASSFDGGYRDEQFF. For the CDR3, the DNA is TGTGCCAGCAGTTTTGATGGTGGGTACCGCGATGAGCAGTTCTTC.